A selection of T cell receptor beta chains follows, all from one sample in a study of shared clonotypes between healthy human individuals. The method was immunoSEQ multiplex PCR; TCRdb's version includes in-frame clones alone and lacks a portion of them. There are some 1,900,000 clones in the sample; roughly 94% occur only once, and more than 0.95% lies in the top ten. The source material was naive CD8+ T cells sorted from blood. The receptors derive from a man aged 18 to 29 in good health. The CDR3 runs from the conserved cysteine through the conserved F or W. Fields, in order: J gene, CDR3 length, clone size, D gene, V gene, CDR3 DNA, CDR3 protein. The D gene is left open where the match is weak. Clone size is shown for a subset of rows, as once, few, many or a class of expanded clone.

j_call: TRBJ1-4
cdr3_length: 14
clone_size: .
d_call: .
v_call: TRBV7-9
cdr3_nt: TGTGCCAGCAGCTTCGATGGGTTAAATGAAAAACTGTTTTTT
cdr3_aa: CASSFDGLNEKLFF

j_call: TRBJ1-5
cdr3_length: 16
clone_size: .
d_call: .
v_call: TRBV2
cdr3_nt: TGTGCCAGCAGTGAAGGGACAATAGATGGCAATCAGCCCCAGCATTTT
cdr3_aa: CASSEGTIDGNQPQHF

j_call: TRBJ2-7
cdr3_length: 16
clone_size: .
d_call: TRBD2
v_call: TRBV4-3
cdr3_nt: TGCGCCAGCAGCCCGGGGGTCGCGGGAGTATCCTACGAGCAGTACTTC
cdr3_aa: CASSPGVAGVSYEQYF

j_call: TRBJ1-3
cdr3_length: 15
clone_size: .
d_call: .
v_call: TRBV5-5
cdr3_nt: TGTGCCAGCAGGATAACAGGATCCTCTGGAAACACCATATATTTT
cdr3_aa: CASRITGSSGNTIYF

j_call: TRBJ2-5
cdr3_length: 15
clone_size: .
d_call: TRBD1
v_call: TRBV28
cdr3_nt: TGTGCCAGCAGTCCAACAGGGGGCATAAGAGAGACCCAGTACTTC
cdr3_aa: CASSPTGGIRETQYF

j_call: TRBJ1-5
cdr3_length: 14
clone_size: .
d_call: TRBD1
v_call: TRBV4-1
cdr3_nt: TGCGCCAGCAGCCAAACAGGGGGCGATCAGCCCCAGCATTTT
cdr3_aa: CASSQTGGDQPQHF

j_call: TRBJ1-3
cdr3_length: 15
clone_size: .
d_call: .
v_call: TRBV11-2
cdr3_nt: TGTGCCAGCAGCTTAGATCCGAGCTCTGGAAACACCATATATTTT
cdr3_aa: CASSLDPSSGNTIYF

j_call: TRBJ2-3
cdr3_length: 14
clone_size: .
d_call: TRBD1
v_call: TRBV30
cdr3_nt: TGTGCCTGGAGCTTTGGGACAGCGATGGATACGCAGTATTTT
cdr3_aa: CAWSFGTAMDTQYF

j_call: TRBJ1-1
cdr3_length: 13
clone_size: .
d_call: TRBD1
v_call: TRBV27
cdr3_nt: TGTGCCAGCAGCCTACAACAGGGGACTGAAGCTTTCTTT
cdr3_aa: CASSLQQGTEAFF

j_call: TRBJ2-3
cdr3_length: 15
clone_size: .
d_call: .
v_call: TRBV27
cdr3_nt: TGTGCCAGCTCCGTCCTACAAGCCCACCCGGATACGCAGTATTTT
cdr3_aa: CASSVLQAHPDTQYF

j_call: TRBJ1-1
cdr3_length: 15
clone_size: .
d_call: TRBD1
v_call: TRBV18
cdr3_nt: TGTGCCAGCTCGCCCGCCGGGACAGGGAACACTGAAGCTTTCTTT
cdr3_aa: CASSPAGTGNTEAFF

j_call: TRBJ2-7
cdr3_length: 15
clone_size: .
d_call: .
v_call: TRBV19
cdr3_nt: TGTGCCAGTAGTGAAGTCGCCGGGATCATGAACGAGCAGTACTTC
cdr3_aa: CASSEVAGIMNEQYF

j_call: TRBJ1-1
cdr3_length: 15
clone_size: once
d_call: .
v_call: TRBV2
cdr3_nt: TGTGCCAGCTCGATAAGTAGGGGGTTCAACACTGAAGCTTTCTTT
cdr3_aa: CASSISRGFNTEAFF

j_call: TRBJ2-7
cdr3_length: 15
clone_size: .
d_call: .
v_call: TRBV7-9
cdr3_nt: TGTGCCAGCAGCCACGTGGCGGGGAGCTCCTACGAGCAGTACTTC
cdr3_aa: CASSHVAGSSYEQYF

j_call: TRBJ2-2
cdr3_length: 15
clone_size: few
d_call: .
v_call: TRBV7-9
cdr3_nt: TGTGCCAGCAGCTTAGTTACTAGTCCCGCCGGGGAGCTGTTTTTT
cdr3_aa: CASSLVTSPAGELFF

j_call: TRBJ2-7
cdr3_length: 15
clone_size: .
d_call: TRBD1
v_call: TRBV14
cdr3_nt: TGTGCCAGCAGCCAAGGAGGCAGGGGGTTCTACGAGCAGTACTTC
cdr3_aa: CASSQGGRGFYEQYF

j_call: TRBJ1-5
cdr3_length: 12
clone_size: .
d_call: .
v_call: TRBV4-1
cdr3_nt: TGCGCCAGCAGCCAAGGGAAGCAGCCCCAGCATTTT
cdr3_aa: CASSQGKQPQHF

j_call: TRBJ1-1
cdr3_length: 13
clone_size: few
d_call: .
v_call: TRBV9
cdr3_nt: TGTGCCAGCAGCGTAGATTCGGGCACTGAAGCTTTCTTT
cdr3_aa: CASSVDSGTEAFF

j_call: TRBJ2-7
cdr3_length: 13
clone_size: .
d_call: .
v_call: TRBV28
cdr3_nt: TGTGCCAGCAGTTTTGGGGAAACCTACGAGCAGTACTTC
cdr3_aa: CASSFGETYEQYF

j_call: TRBJ1-2
cdr3_length: 14
clone_size: few
d_call: .
v_call: TRBV6-1
cdr3_nt: TGTGCCAGCAGTGATTGGGCAGGCCGCTATGGCTACACCTTC
cdr3_aa: CASSDWAGRYGYTF